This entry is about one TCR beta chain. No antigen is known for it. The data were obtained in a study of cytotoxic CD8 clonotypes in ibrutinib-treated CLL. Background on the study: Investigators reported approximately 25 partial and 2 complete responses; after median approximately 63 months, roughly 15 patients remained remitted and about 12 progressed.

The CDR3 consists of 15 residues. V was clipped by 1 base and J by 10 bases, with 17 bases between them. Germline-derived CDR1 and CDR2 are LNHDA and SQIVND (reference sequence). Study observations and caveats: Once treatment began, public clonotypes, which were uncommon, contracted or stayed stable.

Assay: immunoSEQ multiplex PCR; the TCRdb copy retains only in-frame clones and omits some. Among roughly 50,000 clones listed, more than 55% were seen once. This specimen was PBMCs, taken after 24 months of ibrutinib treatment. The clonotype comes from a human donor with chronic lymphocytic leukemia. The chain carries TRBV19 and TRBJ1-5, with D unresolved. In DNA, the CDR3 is TGTGCCAGTAGTATAGCGGACGCCTCCCTTTACCCCCAGCATTTT. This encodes CASSIADASLYPQHF.